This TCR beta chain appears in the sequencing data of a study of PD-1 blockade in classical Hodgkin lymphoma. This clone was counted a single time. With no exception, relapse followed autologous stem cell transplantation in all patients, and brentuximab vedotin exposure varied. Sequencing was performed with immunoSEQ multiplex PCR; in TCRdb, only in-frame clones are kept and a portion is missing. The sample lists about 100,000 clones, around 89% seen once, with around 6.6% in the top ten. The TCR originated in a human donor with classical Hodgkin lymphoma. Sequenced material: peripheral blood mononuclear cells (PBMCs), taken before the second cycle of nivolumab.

The CDR3 DNA is TGTGCCAGCAGTTACAGGGGACAGGGAAATGGCTACACCTTC. This translates into CASSYRGQGNGYTF. The genes are TRBV6-5 and TRBJ1-2; 9 bases map to TRBD1. The V gene's germline CDR1 is MNHEY and CDR2 SVGAGI. The CDR3 totals 14 residues. V was clipped by 2 bases and J by 6 bases; unmatched bases: 4.